This TCR beta chain was captured in a study of vaccination and CD4 T cells after COVID-19. Turning to the study itself: The authors exposed cells to overlapping spike peptides derived from SARS-CoV-2, HCoV-NL63, HCoV-OC43 and HCoV-229E.

Sequenced with the Oncomine TCR Beta short-read assay was DNA taken from cultured CD4+ T cells. TCRdb recomputed calls from the PCR reads with MiXCR, one row per CDR3 protein. The sample shows about 19,000 distinct CDR3 sequences, around half of them seen only once. The treatment here: approximately 10-day PBMC culture with coronavirus spike peptide pools or control peptides (ViraFEST assay). In the ViraFEST assay, peptide-pool expansion preceded TCR sequencing of expanded clonotypes. Only a few counts were recorded for this clonotype. What it binds is unknown. At one end the junction does not follow the germline gene, possibly because of a read error. The germline gives CDR1 SGHNT, CDR2 YENEEA. This CDR3 contains 14 residues.

The origin of this receptor is a human donor who had recovered from COVID-19. Specimen: CD4+ T cells from blood, cultured in vitro. This sequence joins TRBV11-3 and TRBJ2-7, with D tentatively TRBD1 or TRBD2 (5 bases each). CDR3 bases: TGTGCCAGCAGCCTAGAGGCGAGGGGCTACGAGCAGTACTTC. Translated: CASSLEARGYEQYF.